This passage covers 18 T cell receptor beta chains from one sample sequenced in a study of blood T cell repertoires in COVID-19. Assay used: immunoSEQ multiplex PCR; TCRdb lists only in-frame clones, some missing. The sample has about 330,000 clones; approximately 85% are singletons. Sequenced material: peripheral blood. The receptors come from a human donor in a cohort sampled during active COVID-19.

This clone was seen more than once but under ten times. The CDR3 spells CATKTGWEGNTIYF. The CDR3 nucleotides are TGTGCCACCAAAACAGGGTGGGAAGGAAACACCATATATTTT. The rearrangement joins TRBV6-5 to TRBJ1-3, with D possibly being TRBD1 (6 bases). The germline V gene encodes CDR1 MNHEY and CDR2 SVGAGI. V was cut by 10 bases and J by 4 bases, with 17 bases left in between. The length of the CDR3 is 14 residues.

The J gene is TRBJ2-6, the V gene TRBV6-5; D is perhaps TRBD1 (6 bases). Germline CDR1 MNHEY, CDR2 SVGAGI. The ends were cut back, 6 bases at V and 2 bases at J, with 11 bases in the middle. The CDR3 loop spans 15 amino acids. DNA of the CDR3: TGTGCCAGCAGACATTCAGGGGCTGGGGCCAACGTCCTGACTTTC. It yields the protein CASRHSGAGANVLTF.

The genes are TRBV6-2 or TRBV6-3 and TRBJ2-7; 7 bases map to TRBD1. This CDR3 spans 16 amino acids. With 4 bases clipped from V and 4 bases from J, the junction kept 13 bases outside the gene matches. The germline V gene encodes CDR1 MNHEY and CDR2 SVGEGT. CDR3 in amino acids: CASSSTGALRIYEQYF. CDR3 DNA: TGTGCCAGCAGTTCCACAGGGGCCCTAAGGATATACGAGCAGTACTTC.

The chain uses TRBV3-1 (or the pseudogene TRBV3-2) and TRBJ2-7, with no clear D. Germline-derived CDR1 and CDR2 are LGHDT and YNNKEL (reference sequence). Trimming shortened V by 1 base and J by 4 bases, and 2 bases separated the two germline ends. This CDR3 contains 11 residues. CDR3 sequence (DNA): TGTGCCAGCAGCCAAGCTTACGAGCAGTACTTC. This codes for CASSQAYEQYF.

This clone appeared a few times. This chain uses TRBV19 with TRBJ1-1; D call uncertain. Germline-derived CDR1 and CDR2 are LNHDA and SQIVND (reference sequence). The V gene lost 2 bases and the J gene lost 10 bases, with 8 bases spanning the gap. The CDR3 contains 11 residues. The CDR3 region is CASSIRGGAFF. DNA of the CDR3: TGTGCCAGTAGTATACGGGGAGGAGCTTTCTTT.

This clone was observed a handful of times. The V gene is TRBV12-3 or TRBV12-4, the J gene TRBJ1-3; D ambiguous. The V gene lost 0 bases and the J gene lost 7 bases, with 7 bases spanning the gap. The CDR3 sequence is 13 residues long. CDR3 loop: CASSLASANTIYF. In nucleotides, the CDR3 is TGTGCCAGCAGTTTAGCGTCTGCGAACACCATATATTTT.

V usage is TRBV6-1 and J usage is TRBJ1-2; no firm D call. CDR3 size: 16 residues. Per germline, CDR1 MNHNS and CDR2 SASEGT. Deletions cut 0 bases from V and 4 bases from J, with 15 bases between. For the CDR3, the DNA is TGTGCCAGCAGTGAAGCGGCGGTTCCTCCCCTCTATGGCTACACCTTC. Its translation: CASSEAAVPPLYGYTF.

The chain recombines TRBV7-6 with TRBJ2-7; 9 bases agree with TRBD1. The J segment lost 3 bases and the V segment lost 0 bases, leaving 6 bases of the junction unmatched. The V gene's germline CDR1 is SGHVS and CDR2 FNYEAQ. The CDR3 is 16 amino acids. The DNA for the CDR3 is TGTGCCAGCAGCTTAGCACCGGGACAGGGTAACTACGAGCAGTACTTC. Encoded protein: CASSLAPGQGNYEQYF. Full variable domain (rest looked up from reference TRBV7-6 and TRBJ2-7): GAGVSQSPRYKVTKRGQDVALRCDPISGHVSLYWYRQALGQGPEFLTYFNYEAQQDKSGLPNDRFSAERPEGSISTLTIQRTEQRDSAMYRCASSLAPGQGNYEQYFGPGTRLTVT.

The genes are TRBV27 and TRBJ2-2; TRBD2 matches 9 bases. V was clipped by 11 bases and J by 5 bases; unmatched bases: 12. The CDR3 is 15 residues long. Germline V CDR1 and CDR2: MNHEY, SMNVEV (reference sequence). CDR3 loop: CASRGERGVTGELFF. In nucleotides, the CDR3 is TGTGCCTCCAGGGGTGAGCGGGGGGTAACCGGGGAGCTGTTTTTT.

The chain's CDR3 is CASSAHGVNEQFF. Written as DNA, the CDR3 is TGCGCCAGCAGTGCACACGGGGTGAATGAGCAGTTCTTC. V and J are TRBV10-2 and TRBJ2-1, with D perhaps TRBD2 (5 bases). Per germline, CDR1 WSHSY and CDR2 SAAADI. CDR3 length: 13 amino acids. V lost 4 bases, J lost 7 bases, and 11 bases lay in between.

This clone occurred once. The chain joins TRBV5-1 to TRBJ2-7, with D tentatively TRBD1 (6 bases). Trimming cost V 1 base and J 3 bases, with 11 bases left between them. This CDR3 has 14 residues. CDR1 and CDR2 (germline): SGHRS, YFSETQ. CDR3 protein: CASSLSRTVYEQYF. CDR3 sequence (DNA): TGCGCCAGCAGCTTGTCAAGGACAGTCTACGAGCAGTACTTC.

The chain links TRBV10-3 to TRBJ1-2, with D hard to call. The CDR3 is 15 residues long. CDR1 and CDR2 from the germline V gene are ENHRY and SYGVKD. Between the trimmed V and J ends, which lost 2 bases and 0 bases, there was a span of 10 bases. In DNA, the CDR3 is TGTGCCATCAGTGAGAATGGGCTGACTAACTATGGCTACACCTTC. Protein product: CAISENGLTNYGYTF.

The chain is built from TRBV10-2 and TRBJ1-5; TRBD1 is a possible D gene (6 bases). The CDR3 is made up of 15 amino acids. Trimming pared 6 bases from V and 3 bases from J, leaving 15 bases between. In germline, CDR1 is WSHSY, CDR2 SAAADI. The CDR3 nucleotides are TGCGCCAGCAGCCCCGGCAGGGGTGACAATCAGCCCCAGCATTTT. Its translation: CASSPGRGDNQPQHF.

The chain carries TRBV7-9 and TRBJ1-1, with 7 bases lining up with TRBD1. This CDR3 is 15 amino acids long. The germline CDR1 and CDR2 sequences are SEHNR and FQNEAQ (reference sequence). With 1 base clipped from V and 2 bases from J, the junction kept 4 bases outside the gene matches. Here the CDR3 DNA reads TGTGCCAGCAGCTTAGGAGGGGACAGTAACACTGAAGCTTTCTTT. This codes for CASSLGGDSNTEAFF.

This clone was observed a few times. The V call is TRBV3-1 (or the pseudogene TRBV3-2), the J call TRBJ1-1; TRBD1 might be the D (5 bases). Per germline, CDR1 LGHDT and CDR2 YNNKEL (reference sequence). The CDR3 spans 15 residues. Trimming took off 3 bases at V and 0 bases at J, with 11 bases between the two ends. CDR3 in amino acids: CASSHEQDMNTEAFF. DNA for the CDR3: TGTGCCAGCAGCCATGAACAGGATATGAACACTGAAGCTTTCTTT.

The chain couples TRBV4-1 to TRBJ1-1, with unresolved D. Germline loops: CDR1 MGHRA, CDR2 YSYEKL. V was trimmed by 4 bases and J by 0 bases, leaving 6 bases between them. The CDR3 consists of 13 residues. The CDR3 region is CASSPQVNTEAFF. DNA for the CDR3: TGCGCCAGCAGCCCCCAGGTGAACACTGAAGCTTTCTTT.

In this sample, this clone turned up a few times. The sample contains more than one DNA sequence encoding this CDR3. This chain uses TRBV14 with TRBJ1-3, with D maybe TRBD1 (5 bases). This CDR3 has 11 residues. Germline CDR1 SGHDN, CDR2 FVKESK. The ends were cut back, 4 bases at V and 7 bases at J, with 5 bases in the middle. The CDR3 DNA sequence: TGTGCCAGCAGCCCAGGGAACACCATATATTTT. It specifies CASSPGNTIYF.

This chain joins TRBV27 and TRBJ2-7; 10 nucleotides agree with TRBD2. The CDR3 covers 15 residues. The germline gives CDR1 MNHEY, CDR2 SMNVEV (reference sequence). V lost 6 bases, J lost 1 base, and 6 bases stayed unmatched. The CDR3: CASSLVSGGSYEQYF. Here the CDR3 DNA reads TGTGCCAGCAGCCTCGTTAGCGGGGGGTCCTACGAGCAGTACTTC.